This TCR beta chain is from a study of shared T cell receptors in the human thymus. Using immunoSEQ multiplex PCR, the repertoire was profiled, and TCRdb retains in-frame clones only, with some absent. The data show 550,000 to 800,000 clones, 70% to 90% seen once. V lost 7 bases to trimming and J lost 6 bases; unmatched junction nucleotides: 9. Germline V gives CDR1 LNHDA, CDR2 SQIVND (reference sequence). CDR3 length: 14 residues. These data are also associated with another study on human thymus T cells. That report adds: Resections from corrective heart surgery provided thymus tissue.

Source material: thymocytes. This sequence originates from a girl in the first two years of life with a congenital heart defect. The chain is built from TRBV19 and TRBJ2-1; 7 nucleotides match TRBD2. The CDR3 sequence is CASNPSGSSNEQFF. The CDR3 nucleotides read TGTGCCAGTAACCCTAGCGGCAGTAGCAATGAGCAGTTCTTC.